This is a list of T cell receptor beta chains from one sample in a study of blood T cell repertoires in COVID-19. TCRdb keeps only in-frame clones here, not all; method: immunoSEQ multiplex PCR. The sample consists of about 94,000 clones, 75% to 90% of them appearing once. Sequences were obtained from peripheral blood. The receptors were sampled from a human donor in a cohort sampled during active COVID-19. Each CDR3 is given with its conserved first and last residue. Each record gives: J gene, clone size, CDR3 length, D gene, V gene, CDR3 protein, CDR3 DNA. A D gene is named only where the DNA matches it firmly. Clone size is shown for a subset of rows, as once, few, many or a class of expanded clone.

J: TRBJ2-5; size: NA; length: 13; D: NA; V: TRBV18; CDR3: CASSPRFQETQYF; DNA: TGTGCCAGCTCACCGCGCTTCCAAGAGACCCAGTACTTC
J: TRBJ2-7; size: few; length: 14; D: TRBD1; V: TRBV4-1; CDR3: CASSRDRVAYEQYF; DNA: TGCGCCAGCAGCCGGGACAGGGTGGCCTACGAGCAGTACTTC
J: TRBJ1-2; size: NA; length: 15; D: TRBD1; V: TRBV5-1; CDR3: CASSQGQGAPDGYTF; DNA: TGCGCCAGCAGCCAAGGACAGGGGGCGCCGGATGGCTACACCTTC
J: TRBJ2-2; size: NA; length: 13; D: NA; V: TRBV30; CDR3: CAWSGQATGELFF; DNA: TGTGCCTGGAGTGGGCAGGCCACCGGGGAGCTGTTTTTT
J: TRBJ2-2; size: NA; length: 15; D: TRBD2; V: TRBV10-3; CDR3: CAISDGEGRTGELFF; DNA: TGTGCCATCAGTGACGGGGAGGGGCGCACCGGGGAGCTGTTTTTT
J: TRBJ2-5; size: NA; length: 14; D: NA; V: TRBV28; CDR3: CASSSRGEGETQYF; DNA: TGTGCCAGCAGTTCAAGGGGGGAGGGAGAGACCCAGTACTTC
J: TRBJ2-5; size: once; length: 12; D: TRBD2; V: TRBV12-3/TRBV12-4; CDR3: CASTGGFETQYF; DNA: TGTGCCAGCACCGGGGGGTTTGAGACCCAGTACTTC
J: TRBJ2-7; size: NA; length: 15; D: NA; V: TRBV6-1; CDR3: CASSEIDIGNYEQYF; DNA: TGTGCCAGCAGTGAAATCGACATCGGAAACTACGAGCAGTACTTC
J: TRBJ1-3; size: NA; length: 14; D: NA; V: TRBV10-2; CDR3: CASRFPGSGNTIYF; DNA: TGCGCCAGCAGATTCCCAGGCTCTGGAAACACCATATATTTT
J: TRBJ2-1; size: few; length: 16; D: TRBD2; V: TRBV18; CDR3: CASSPLSGSYRNEQFF; DNA: TGTGCCAGCTCACCCCTGAGCGGGAGTTATAGGAATGAGCAGTTCTTC
J: TRBJ1-1; size: few; length: 14; D: TRBD1; V: TRBV28; CDR3: CASSLWGQRTEAFF; DNA: TGTGCCAGCAGTTTATGGGGACAGCGCACTGAAGCTTTCTTT
J: TRBJ1-1; size: NA; length: 15; D: NA; V: TRBV6-6; CDR3: CASNTIDRGRTEAFF; DNA: TGTGCCAGCAACACAATAGATAGGGGCCGAACTGAAGCTTTCTTT
J: TRBJ2-1; size: NA; length: 17; D: TRBD2; V: TRBV19; CDR3: CASRPGVPVAGAHEQFF; DNA: TGTGCCAGTAGACCGGGGGTTCCGGTAGCGGGAGCCCATGAGCAGTTCTTC
J: TRBJ2-7; size: NA; length: 15; D: NA; V: TRBV7-8; CDR3: CASSFRRTTYYEQYF; DNA: TGTGCCAGCAGCTTCCGGCGGACTACCTACTACGAGCAGTACTTC
J: TRBJ2-7; size: NA; length: 14; D: TRBD1; V: TRBV11-2; CDR3: CASSSRDRGYEQYF; DNA: TGTGCCAGCAGCTCCAGGGACAGGGGCTACGAGCAGTACTTC
J: TRBJ2-7; size: NA; length: 10; D: NA; V: TRBV2; CDR3: CASLREQQYF; DNA: TGTGCCAGCCTGAGGGAGCAGCAGTACTTC
J: TRBJ1-1; size: NA; length: 12; D: NA; V: TRBV30; CDR3: CAWRGGYTEAFF; DNA: TGTGCCTGGAGGGGGGGGTACACTGAAGCTTTCTTT